This TCR beta chain emerged from a study of shared clonotypes between healthy human individuals. Study-level results: An expected dependence of interdonor clonotype sharing on sequencing depth was noted.

Sequencing was performed with immunoSEQ multiplex PCR; in TCRdb, only in-frame clones are kept and a portion is missing. The table has around 700,000 clones, roughly 70% seen once. Of note for this clone: No antigen is known for it.

The germline V and J ends were trimmed by 0 bases and 0 bases, with 9 bases remaining between them. The V gene's germline CDR1 is SGHRS and CDR2 YFSETQ. This CDR3 has 16 residues. The origin of this receptor is a woman in her thirties in good health. The sample consisted of memory CD4+ T cells sorted from blood. Subset in this sample: CD45RA-negative fraction. The J gene is TRBJ2-2, the V gene TRBV5-1; D assignment may be TRBD1 or TRBD2 (5 bases each). The CDR3 loop reads CASSLAGQPNTGELFF. In DNA form, the CDR3 reads TGCGCCAGCAGCTTGGCGGGGCAGCCGAACACCGGGGAGCTGTTTTTT.